This T cell receptor (beta chain) was identified during a study of blood T cell repertoires in COVID-19. About the study: Acute and convalescent COVID-19 samples came from the United States, Italy and Spain. In each case, the material was cDNA or gDNA derived from T cells, B-cell-depleted T cells, or PBMCs.

The Seattle site enrolled patients during active infection and followed them longitudinally. Per the original methods: Amplification with reference gene primers provided the estimates of nucleated cell counts. Generated by immunoSEQ multiplex PCR, the TCRdb table keeps only in-frame clones and is missing some. That table gives V, J and clone size, and the DNA gave D and trimming. The table shows about 500,000 clones, with 80% to 90% occurring only once. The sequenced material came from peripheral blood. The clonotype was recovered from a man aged 18 to 35 with COVID-19, enrolled during active disease.

In DNA form, the CDR3 reads TGTGCCAGCAGTGGGACAGGTAGGGGAAGCAATCAGCCCCAGCATTTT. The encoded protein is CASSGTGRGSNQPQHF. The genes are TRBV2 and TRBJ1-5; 7 nucleotides align to TRBD1. After removal of 4 bases from V and 1 base from J, the junction contained 7 bases not matched to a gene. This CDR3 is built from 16 residues. Germline loops: CDR1 SNHLY, CDR2 FYNNEI.